The TCR beta chain under discussion was sequenced for a study of blood T cell repertoires in COVID-19. Assay used: immunoSEQ multiplex PCR; TCRdb lists only in-frame clones, some missing. The sample includes over 100,000 clones, 84% of them seen just once. Germline assignment: CDR1 SGHRS and CDR2 YFSETQ. Trimming took 4 bases from V and 0 from J; bases not matched to a gene: 5. CDR3 length: 17 residues. The chain joins TRBV5-1 to TRBJ2-1, with 12 bases identical to TRBD2. The sequence derives from a woman aged 25 to 39 who had recovered from COVID-19. Sequenced sample: PBMCs or T cells enriched from blood (not recorded which). The CDR3 here is CASSKGLAGTSYNEQFF. The CDR3 bases are TGCGCCAGCAGCAAGGGACTAGCGGGTACCTCCTACAATGAGCAGTTCTTC.